This TCR beta chain was retrieved from a study of shared clonotypes between healthy human individuals. This CDR3 has 14 amino acids. V gave up 6 bases and J gave up 2 bases, with 12 bases separating them. From germline, CDR1 is MDHEN and CDR2 SYDVKM. Produced via immunoSEQ multiplex PCR; TCRdb's table is partial and in-frame only. The data hold over 300,000 clones, with around 87% observed a single time. This clonotype was sampled from a man between 18 and 29 years old in good health. The source material was memory CD8+ T cells sorted from blood. Specified subset: CD45RO+ cells pooled with CCR7-negative TemRA cells. The gene calls are TRBV28 and TRBJ2-3; D is possibly TRBD2 (6 bases). The DNA for the CDR3 is TGTGCCAGCAGCCCAAGGAGGGCCACAGATACGCAGTATTTT. This encodes CASSPRRATDTQYF.